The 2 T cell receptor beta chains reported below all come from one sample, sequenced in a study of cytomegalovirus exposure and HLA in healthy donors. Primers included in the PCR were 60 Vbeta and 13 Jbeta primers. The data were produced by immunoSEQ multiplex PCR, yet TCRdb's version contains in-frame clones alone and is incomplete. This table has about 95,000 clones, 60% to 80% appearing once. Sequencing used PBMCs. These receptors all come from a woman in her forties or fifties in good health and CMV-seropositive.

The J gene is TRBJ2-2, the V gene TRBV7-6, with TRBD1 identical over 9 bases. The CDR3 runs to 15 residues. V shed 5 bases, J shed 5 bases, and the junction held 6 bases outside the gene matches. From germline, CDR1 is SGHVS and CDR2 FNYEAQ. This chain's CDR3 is CASSPSGTGTGELFF. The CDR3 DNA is TGTGCCAGCAGCCCGTCCGGGACAGGGACCGGGGAGCTGTTTTTT.

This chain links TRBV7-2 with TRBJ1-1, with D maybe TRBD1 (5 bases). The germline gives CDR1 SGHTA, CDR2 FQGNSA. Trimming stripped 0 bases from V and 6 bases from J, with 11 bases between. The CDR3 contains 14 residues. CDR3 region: CASSLARDSSEAFF. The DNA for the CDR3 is TGTGCCAGCAGCTTAGCGAGAGACAGTTCTGAAGCTTTCTTT.